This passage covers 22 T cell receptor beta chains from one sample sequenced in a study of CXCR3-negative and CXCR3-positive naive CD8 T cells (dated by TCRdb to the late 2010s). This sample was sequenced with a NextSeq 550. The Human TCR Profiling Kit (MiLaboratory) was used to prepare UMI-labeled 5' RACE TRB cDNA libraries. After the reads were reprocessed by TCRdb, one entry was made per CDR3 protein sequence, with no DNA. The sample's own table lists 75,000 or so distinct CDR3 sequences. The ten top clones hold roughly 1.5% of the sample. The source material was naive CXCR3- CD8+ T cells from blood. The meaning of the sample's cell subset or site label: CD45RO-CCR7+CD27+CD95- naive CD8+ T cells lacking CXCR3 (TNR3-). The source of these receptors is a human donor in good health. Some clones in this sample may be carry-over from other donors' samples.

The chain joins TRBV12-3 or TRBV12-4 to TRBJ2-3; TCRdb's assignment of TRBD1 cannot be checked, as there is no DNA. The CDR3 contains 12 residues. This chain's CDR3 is CATRGALDTQYF.

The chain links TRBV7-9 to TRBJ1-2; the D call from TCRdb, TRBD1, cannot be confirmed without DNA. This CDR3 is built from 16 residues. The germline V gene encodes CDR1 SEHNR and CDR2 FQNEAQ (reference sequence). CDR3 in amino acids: CASSVGRGVTGPGYTF.

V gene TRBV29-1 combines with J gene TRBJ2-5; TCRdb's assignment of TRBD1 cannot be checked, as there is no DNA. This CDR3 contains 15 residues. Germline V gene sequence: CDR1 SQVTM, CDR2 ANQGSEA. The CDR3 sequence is CSVELRGQYQETQYF.

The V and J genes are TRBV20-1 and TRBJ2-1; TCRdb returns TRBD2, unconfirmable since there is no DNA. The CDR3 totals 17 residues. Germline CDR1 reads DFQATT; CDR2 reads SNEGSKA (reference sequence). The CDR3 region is CSARDFGDLNSYNEQFF.

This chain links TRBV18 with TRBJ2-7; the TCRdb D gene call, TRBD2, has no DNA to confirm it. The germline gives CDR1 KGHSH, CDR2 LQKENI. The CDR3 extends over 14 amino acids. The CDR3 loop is CASSAPRQGNEQYF.

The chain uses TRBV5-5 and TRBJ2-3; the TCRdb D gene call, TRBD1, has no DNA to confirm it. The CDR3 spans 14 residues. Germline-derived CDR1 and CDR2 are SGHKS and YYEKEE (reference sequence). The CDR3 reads CASSLAGGADTQYF. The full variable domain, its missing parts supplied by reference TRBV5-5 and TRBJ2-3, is DAGVTQSPTHLIKTRGQQVTLRCSPISGHKSVSWYQQVLGQGPQFIFQYYEKEERGRGNFPDRFSARQFPNYSSELNVNALLLGDSALYLCASSLAGGADTQYFGPGTRLTVL.

The CDR3 reads CASSLSFVSLSPDTQYF. The gene calls are TRBV11-3 and TRBJ2-3. The CDR3 contains 17 residues. From germline, CDR1 is SGHNT and CDR2 YENEEA.

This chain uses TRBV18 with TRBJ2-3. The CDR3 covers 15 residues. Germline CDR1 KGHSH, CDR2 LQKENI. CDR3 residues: CASSQEDSGPDTQYF.

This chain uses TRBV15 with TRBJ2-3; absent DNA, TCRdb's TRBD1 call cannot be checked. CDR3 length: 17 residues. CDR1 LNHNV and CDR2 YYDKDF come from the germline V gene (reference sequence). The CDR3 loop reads CATSRDRAGSPTDTQYF.

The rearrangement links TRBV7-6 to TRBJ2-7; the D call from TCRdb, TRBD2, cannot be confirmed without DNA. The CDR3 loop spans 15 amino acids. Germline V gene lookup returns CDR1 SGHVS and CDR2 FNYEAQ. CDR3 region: CASSSRDGPQETQYF. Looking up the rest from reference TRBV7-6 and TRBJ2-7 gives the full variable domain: GAGVSQSPRYKVTKRGQDVALRCDPISGHVSLYWYRQALGQGPEFLTYFNYEAQQDKSGLPNDRFSAERPEGSISTLTIQRTEQRDSAMYRCASSSRDGPQETQYFGPGTRLTVT.

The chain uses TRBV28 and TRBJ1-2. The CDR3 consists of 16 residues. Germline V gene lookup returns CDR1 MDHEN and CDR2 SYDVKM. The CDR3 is CASIKGPGARNYGYTF.

The CDR3 loop reads CASSSQTSLYTGELFF. The V gene is TRBV6-6, the J gene TRBJ2-2; no DNA is available, so the TRBD2 call from TCRdb remains unchecked. Germline CDR1 is MNHNY and CDR2 is SVGAGI (reference sequence). The length of the CDR3 is 16 residues.

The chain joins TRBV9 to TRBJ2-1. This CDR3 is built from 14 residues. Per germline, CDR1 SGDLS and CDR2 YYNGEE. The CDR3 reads CASSVVETNDEQFF.

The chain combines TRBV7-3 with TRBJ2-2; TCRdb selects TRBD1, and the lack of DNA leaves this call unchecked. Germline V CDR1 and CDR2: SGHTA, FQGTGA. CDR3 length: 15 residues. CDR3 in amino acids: CASSRPGQGSGELFF. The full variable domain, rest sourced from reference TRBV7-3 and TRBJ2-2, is GAGVSQTPSNKVTEKGKYVELRCDPISGHTALYWYRQSLGQGPEFLIYFQGTGAADDSGLPNDRFFAVRPEGSVSTLKIQRTERGDSAVYLCASSRPGQGSGELFFGEGSRLTVL.

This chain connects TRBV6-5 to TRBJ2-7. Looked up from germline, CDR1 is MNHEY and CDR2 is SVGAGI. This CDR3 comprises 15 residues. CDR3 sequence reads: CASSYSWESSYEQYF.

CDR3 sequence reads: CASSLALGTEAFF. The chain uses TRBV7-9 and TRBJ1-1. The CDR3 covers 13 residues. Germline CDR1 is SEHNR and CDR2 is FQNEAQ (reference sequence).

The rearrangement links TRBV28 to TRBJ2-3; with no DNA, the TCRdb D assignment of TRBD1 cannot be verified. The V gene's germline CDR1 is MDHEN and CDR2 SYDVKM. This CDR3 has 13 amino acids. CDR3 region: CASSFRVTDTQYF.

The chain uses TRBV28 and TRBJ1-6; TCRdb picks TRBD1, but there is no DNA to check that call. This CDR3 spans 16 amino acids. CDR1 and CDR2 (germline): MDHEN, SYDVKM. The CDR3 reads CASSLSTGDYNSPLHF.

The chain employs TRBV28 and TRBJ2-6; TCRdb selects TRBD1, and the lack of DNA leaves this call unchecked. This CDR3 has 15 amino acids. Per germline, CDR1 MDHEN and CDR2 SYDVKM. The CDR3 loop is CASRPWGSGANVLTF. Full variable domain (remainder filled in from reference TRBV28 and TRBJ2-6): DVKVTQSSRYLVKRTGEKVFLECVQDMDHENMFWYRQDPGLGLRLIYFSYDVKMKEKGDIPEGYSVSREKKERFSLILESASTNQTSMYLCASRPWGSGANVLTFGAGSRLTVL.

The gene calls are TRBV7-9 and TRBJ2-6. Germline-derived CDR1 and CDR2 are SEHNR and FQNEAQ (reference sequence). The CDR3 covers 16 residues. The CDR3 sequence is CASSTDPYSGANVLTF. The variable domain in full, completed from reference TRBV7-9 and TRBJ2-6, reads DTGVSQNPRHKITKRGQNVTFRCDPISEHNRLYWYRQTLGQGPEFLTYFQNEAQLEKSRLLSDRFSAERPKGSFSTLEIQRTEQGDSAMYLCASSTDPYSGANVLTFGAGSRLTVL.

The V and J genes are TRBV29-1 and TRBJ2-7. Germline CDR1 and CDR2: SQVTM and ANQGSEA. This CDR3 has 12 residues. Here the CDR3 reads CSVRLGQYEQYF.

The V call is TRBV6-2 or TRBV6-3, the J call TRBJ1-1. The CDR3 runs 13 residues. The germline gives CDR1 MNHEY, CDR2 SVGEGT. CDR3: CASSYGEHTEAFF.